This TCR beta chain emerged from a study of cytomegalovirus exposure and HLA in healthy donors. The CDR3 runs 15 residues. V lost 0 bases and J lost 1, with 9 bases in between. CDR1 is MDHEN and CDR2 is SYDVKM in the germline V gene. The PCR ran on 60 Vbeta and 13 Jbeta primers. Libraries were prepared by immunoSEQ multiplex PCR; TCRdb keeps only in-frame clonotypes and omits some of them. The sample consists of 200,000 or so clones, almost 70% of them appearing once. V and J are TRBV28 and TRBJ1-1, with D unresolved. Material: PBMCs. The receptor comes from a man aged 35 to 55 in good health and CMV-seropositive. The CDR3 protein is CASSLWNTANTEAFF. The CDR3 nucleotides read TGTGCCAGCAGTTTATGGAACACAGCGAACACTGAAGCTTTCTTT.